Following are 31 T cell receptor beta chains from one sample sequenced in a study of cytomegalovirus exposure and HLA in healthy donors. Amplification used 60 Vbeta primers and 13 Jbeta primers. Using immunoSEQ multiplex PCR, the repertoire was profiled, and TCRdb retains in-frame clones only, with some absent. In the table there are over 85,000 clones, around four fifths of which are singletons. The material sequenced was PBMCs. These receptors were obtained from a man aged 40-49 years in good health and CMV-seronegative.

The V and J genes are TRBV14 and TRBJ2-5, with a possible D match to TRBD1 (6 bases). The CDR3 consists of 15 residues. CDR1 is SGHDN and CDR2 is FVKESK in the germline V gene. V was pared by 4 bases and J by 5 bases, with 17 bases between. This CDR3 reads CASSRRHRVSETQYF. As DNA, the CDR3 is TGTGCCAGCAGCCGTCGGCACAGGGTATCGGAGACCCAGTACTTC. The full variable domain, completed using reference TRBV14 and TRBJ2-5, is EAGVTQFPSHSVIEKGQTVTLRCDPISGHDNLYWYRRVMGKEIKFLLHFVKESKQDESGMPNNRFLAERTGGTYSTLKVQPAELEDSGVYFCASSRRHRVSETQYFGPGTRLLVL.

The J gene is TRBJ2-7, the V gene TRBV5-1; TRBD1 matches 11 bases. Losses at the gene ends were 5 bases for V and 3 bases for J; bases not matched to a gene: 13. This CDR3 is built from 17 residues. The germline V gene encodes CDR1 SGHRS and CDR2 YFSETQ. The CDR3 reads CASRQSPPDRGLYEQYF. The CDR3 bases are TGCGCCAGCAGACAATCCCCCCCGGACAGGGGGCTCTACGAGCAGTACTTC.

The chain employs TRBV9 and TRBJ2-1, with TRBD2 as a possible D gene (6 bases). The CDR3 loop spans 16 amino acids. Germline V gene data show CDR1 as SGDLS and CDR2 as YYNGEE. With 0 bases removed from V and 0 bases from J, the gap between germline ends came to 10 bases. The CDR3 sequence is CASSVVGTVSYNEQFF. CDR3 in DNA: TGTGCCAGCAGCGTAGTGGGGACTGTCTCCTACAATGAGCAGTTCTTC.

This rearrangement joins TRBV4-1 to TRBJ1-5; no clear D gene. Germline values: CDR1 MGHRA, CDR2 YSYEKL. V lost 0 bases, J lost 3 bases, and 9 bases lay in between. CDR3 length equals 15 residues. The CDR3 region has the DNA TGCGCCAGCAGCCAAGATCTGGACTTCAATCAGCCCCAGCATTTT. This codes for CASSQDLDFNQPQHF.

The genes are TRBV12-5 and TRBJ2-5; a possible D gene is TRBD2 (6 bases). The CDR3 runs to 14 residues. The V end was cut by 4 bases, the J end by 7 bases, with 16 bases between. Per germline, CDR1 LGHNT and CDR2 FRNRAP. The CDR3: CASGWRGGNGTQYF. The CDR3 DNA sequence: TGTGCTAGTGGTTGGAGGGGAGGTAATGGGACCCAGTACTTC.

This chain joins TRBV7-9 and TRBJ1-5, with D perhaps TRBD1 (5 bases). The germline gives CDR1 SEHNR, CDR2 FQNEAQ (reference sequence). The CDR3 has 15 residues. Trimming left V 5 bases short and J 7 bases short, with 18 bases between. CDR3 sequence reads: CASSTMNWGDQPQHF. The CDR3 DNA follows: TGTGCCAGCAGCACGATGAATTGGGGCGACCAGCCCCAGCATTTT.

This chain connects TRBV6-5 to TRBJ2-5, with D tentatively TRBD1 (6 bases). The CDR3 is 13 amino acids. Germline CDR1 and CDR2: MNHEY and SVGAGI. Between the trimmed V and J ends, which lost 6 bases and 4 bases, there was a span of 12 bases. CDR3 DNA sequence: TGTGCCAGCAGGCCAACAGGGATAGAGACCCAGTACTTC. Its translation: CASRPTGIETQYF.

The V gene is TRBV7-2, the J gene TRBJ1-1; no firm D call. Per germline, CDR1 SGHTA and CDR2 FQGNSA. The CDR3 has 12 amino acids. V lost 2 bases and J 11 bases, leaving 12 bases between the germline ends. CDR3 sequence: CASSLWELRAFF. In DNA form, the CDR3 reads TGTGCCAGCAGCTTATGGGAGCTCAGGGCTTTCTTT.

V and J are TRBV10-3 and TRBJ1-4, with D possibly TRBD1 on 6 matching bases. The CDR3 runs to 16 residues. Trimming removed 4 bases from V and 5 bases from J, with 17 bases in between. The germline CDR1 and CDR2 sequences are ENHRY and SYGVKD. The CDR3 bases are TGTGCCATCAGTGCCATTGAGGGGGAGGGAAATGAAAAACTGTTTTTT. As protein: CAISAIEGEGNEKLFF.

The chain uses TRBV10-2 and TRBJ2-5; 11 bases fit TRBD2. The CDR3 length is 14 residues. V trimming: 5 bases; J trimming: 5 bases; junction bases outside the gene matches: 4. Germline V gives CDR1 WSHSY, CDR2 SAAADI. Here the CDR3 DNA reads TGCGCCAGCAGTTATAGCGGGGGGGATGAGACCCAGTACTTC. Amino acid sequence: CASSYSGGDETQYF.

The V gene is TRBV28, the J gene TRBJ2-7; 8 bases map to TRBD1. The CDR3 extends over 14 amino acids. Germline CDR1 and CDR2: MDHEN and SYDVKM. V trimming: 6 bases; J trimming: 2 bases; junction bases outside the gene matches: 6. This CDR3 reads CASRRTGLTYEQYF. The DNA of the CDR3 is TGTGCCAGCAGGCGGACAGGGCTAACCTACGAGCAGTACTTC.

The chain is built from TRBV4-1 and TRBJ2-5; D perhaps matches TRBD1 (6 bases). V was trimmed by 1 base and J by 2 bases, leaving 17 bases between them. The length of the CDR3 is 17 residues. Germline V lookup: CDR1 MGHRA, CDR2 YSYEKL. The CDR3 coding sequence is TGCGCCAGCAGCCAAGTCCCGACAGGACGATTACAAGAGACCCAGTACTTC. Amino acid sequence: CASSQVPTGRLQETQYF.

This chain joins TRBV27 and TRBJ1-1, with D tentatively TRBD1 (6 bases). Germline CDR1 is MNHEY and CDR2 is SMNVEV (reference sequence). Trimming took off 4 bases at V and 0 bases at J, with 9 bases between the two ends. This CDR3 spans 14 amino acids. The CDR3 spells CASSYGQMNTEAFF. DNA for the CDR3: TGTGCCAGCAGTTACGGACAGATGAACACTGAAGCTTTCTTT.

As regards this clone: One end of the junction does not line up with germline, which may come from a read error. J is TRBJ1-5 and V is TRBV7-9; a possible D gene is TRBD1 (5 bases). This CDR3 spans 12 amino acids. Germline V CDR1 and CDR2: SEHNR, FQNEAQ (reference sequence). As DNA, the CDR3 is TGTTCCAGCAGCCCCGGGGGTCAGCCCCAGCATTTT. It translates to CSSSPGGQPQHF.

V is TRBV6-5 and J is TRBJ1-4; D gene uncertain. V lost 6 bases and J 1 base, leaving 6 bases between the germline ends. Germline V gene data show CDR1 as MNHEY and CDR2 as SVGAGI. This CDR3 has 13 amino acids. The CDR3 DNA is TGTGCCAGCAGGAGGCAAACTAATGAAAAACTGTTTTTT. Its protein is CASRRQTNEKLFF.

The V call is TRBV6-4, the J call TRBJ2-2; 9 bases align to TRBD1. Per germline, CDR1 MRHNA and CDR2 SNTAGT. The CDR3 is 15 amino acids. Trimming removed 8 bases from V and 4 bases from J; junction bases left unmatched: 8. CDR3 residues: CASSAQGAGTGELFF. In nucleotides, the CDR3 is TGTGCCAGCTCCGCACAGGGGGCAGGCACCGGGGAGCTGTTTTTT.

In this sample, this clone turned up a few times. The chain recombines TRBV14 with TRBJ1-1; TRBD1 agrees at 9 bases. The CDR3 contains 16 residues. From germline, CDR1 is SGHDN and CDR2 FVKESK. V shed 3 bases, J shed 7 bases, and the junction held 12 bases outside the gene matches. This chain's CDR3 is CASSHRGQGRWGEAFF. Here the CDR3 DNA reads TGTGCCAGCAGCCACCGGGGACAGGGACGATGGGGTGAAGCTTTCTTT.

The chain recombines TRBV7-8 with TRBJ2-7, with D maybe TRBD2 (7 bases). V dropped 5 bases and J dropped 1 base, with 18 bases sitting between them. The length of the CDR3 is 16 residues. Germline CDR1 is SGHVS and CDR2 is FQNEAQ. The chain's CDR3 is CASSPMTGGASYEQYF. The CDR3, as DNA: TGTGCCAGCAGCCCCATGACGGGGGGCGCATCCTACGAGCAGTACTTC.

This clone has just a few counts. The chain employs TRBV5-1 and TRBJ2-7, with a tentative D call TRBD1 (6 bases). V lost 0 bases and J 3 bases, leaving 13 bases between the germline ends. Germline assignment: CDR1 SGHRS and CDR2 YFSETQ. The CDR3 runs to 15 residues. The CDR3 here is CASSLVGDTVYEQYF. The CDR3 DNA is TGCGCCAGCAGCTTGGTGGGGGACACCGTCTACGAGCAGTACTTC.

This chain connects TRBV9 to TRBJ1-2, with D possibly matching TRBD1 (5 bases). Germline V CDR1 and CDR2: SGDLS, YYNGEE. V gave up 4 bases and J gave up 7 bases, with 20 bases separating them. This CDR3 spans 15 amino acids. DNA of the CDR3: TGTGCCAGCAGCCCCCGGGAGGGGCGAGGGTCTGGCTACACCTTC. Translated: CASSPREGRGSGYTF.

This clone was detected once. V gene TRBV4-1 combines with J gene TRBJ1-5, with 7 bases identical to TRBD1. V dropped 4 bases and J dropped 5; count of bases not matched to a gene: 2. The CDR3 contains 13 residues. CDR1 and CDR2 (germline): MGHRA, YSYEKL. This chain's CDR3 is CASSRDRDQPQHF. In DNA, the CDR3 is TGCGCCAGCAGCCGGGACAGAGATCAGCCCCAGCATTTT.

This chain links TRBV23-1 with TRBJ1-1; TRBD1 matches at 8 bases. TRBV23-1 is an open reading frame, and its role is uncertain. After removal of 2 bases from V and 1 base from J, the junction contained 12 bases not matched to a gene. There are 18 residues in the CDR3. CDR3 coding DNA: TGCGCCAGCAGTCAAATAAGGGACAGGAAACATCCGAACACTGAAGCTTTCTTT. It encodes CASSQIRDRKHPNTEAFF.

In this sample, this clone turned up once. The chain couples TRBV27 to TRBJ1-1; 7 bases are shared with TRBD1. Germline CDR1 is MNHEY and CDR2 is SMNVEV (reference sequence). V gave up 2 bases and J gave up 8 bases; unmatched junction bases: 8. CDR3 length: 14 residues. The CDR3 DNA sequence: TGTGCCAGCAGTTTAATTGGGTCAGGGGGGGAAGCTTTCTTT. Residues: CASSLIGSGGEAFF.

V usage is TRBV5-1 and J usage is TRBJ2-3; D gene unclear. The CDR3 loop spans 13 amino acids. Per the germline V gene, CDR1 is SGHRS and CDR2 is YFSETQ. V shed 2 bases and J shed 3 bases, with 7 bases lying between them. The CDR3, as DNA: TGCGCCAGCAGCTTCCCCGGTACAGATACGCAGTATTTT. This sequence encodes CASSFPGTDTQYF.

The CDR3 spells CASRETVYSYEQYF. For the CDR3, the DNA is TGTGCCAGCAGGGAGACAGTATACTCCTACGAGCAGTACTTC. The chain employs TRBV2 and TRBJ2-7; D is perhaps TRBD1 (5 bases). This CDR3 comprises 14 residues. V was shortened by 6 bases and J by 0 bases, with 12 bases between the two germline ends. Germline V lookup: CDR1 SNHLY, CDR2 FYNNEI.

This chain uses TRBV5-6 with TRBJ2-7; 10 bases are a match to TRBD1. Germline CDR1 is SGHDT and CDR2 is YYEEEE. This CDR3 contains 15 residues. The trim removed 2 bases at V and 2 bases at J, leaving 4 bases unmatched. CDR3 in amino acids: CASSFTGTGAYEQYF. The DNA for the CDR3 is TGTGCCAGCAGCTTCACCGGGACAGGGGCCTACGAGCAGTACTTC.

This sequence joins TRBV11-1 and TRBJ2-7; 9 bases fit TRBD2. This CDR3 is 13 amino acids long. The V gene's germline CDR1 is SGHAT and CDR2 FQDESV (reference sequence). The V gene end was trimmed by 5 bases and the J gene end by 6 bases; junction bases not matched to a gene: 5. Here the CDR3 reads CASSPLRGGEQYF. CDR3 in DNA: TGTGCCAGCAGCCCCCTGCGGGGGGGCGAGCAGTACTTC.

This chain links TRBV25-1 with TRBJ1-6, with D perhaps TRBD1 (5 bases). In germline, CDR1 is MGHDK, CDR2 SYGVNS. The length of the CDR3 is 13 residues. V lost 6 bases to trimming and J lost 8 bases, with 11 bases between them. CDR3 in DNA: TGTGCCAGCAGGGGGCAGGGTTATTCACCCCTCCACTTT. This sequence encodes CASRGQGYSPLHF.

J is TRBJ1-3 and V is TRBV6-1; perhaps TRBD1 as D (5 bases). The length of the CDR3 is 15 residues. CDR1 is MNHNS and CDR2 is SASEGT in the germline V gene. V lost 6 bases and J 6 bases, leaving 18 bases between the germline ends. This CDR3 reads CASSSGRAFENTIYF. CDR3 sequence (DNA): TGTGCCAGCAGCTCCGGCAGGGCTTTCGAAAACACCATATATTTT.

This chain links TRBV5-1 with TRBJ2-3; 7 nucleotides match TRBD2. From germline, CDR1 is SGHRS and CDR2 YFSETQ. The ends lost 2 bases at V and 0 bases at J; junction bases unmatched: 3. The CDR3 is 15 amino acids. CDR3: CASSFGLDSTDTQYF. The CDR3 region has the DNA TGCGCCAGCAGCTTTGGACTAGATAGCACAGATACGCAGTATTTT.

The gene calls are TRBV15 and TRBJ1-2, with D uncertain. The CDR3 length is 15 residues. Germline V gives CDR1 LNHNV, CDR2 YYDKDF (reference sequence). The V and J ends lost 3 bases and 0 bases respectively, with 11 bases between them. The chain's CDR3 is CATSREDRPNYGYTF. CDR3 coding DNA: TGTGCCACCAGCAGGGAGGACCGCCCTAACTATGGCTACACCTTC.